Following are 5 T cell receptor beta chains from one sample sequenced in a study of cytomegalovirus exposure and HLA in healthy donors (TCRdb year 2017). The library was produced with the immunoSEQ multiplex PCR assay. The multiplex PCR relied on a mix of 60 forward primers for TCR Vbeta segments and 13 reverse primers for TCR Jbeta segments. In its TCRdb copy, this immuneACCESS table keeps in-frame sequences only and misses some clones. Where compared with another copy, unresolved V genes explain less than half of these, and the others have no known cause. Present in this sample are 110,000 to 150,000 clones, almost 80% of which were seen just once. Jointly, the top ten make up 1.7% of the sample. Sequenced: PBMCs. These receptors all come from a woman in her 30s in good health and CMV-seronegative.

V and J are TRBV27 and TRBJ2-3; 7 bases agree with TRBD1. The V segment lost 10 bases and the J segment 7 bases; nucleotides outside the gene matches: 5. The CDR3 sequence is 11 residues long. The V gene's germline CDR1 is MNHEY and CDR2 SMNVEV (reference sequence). CDR3 DNA: TGTGCCACCTTACAGGGGCATACGCAGTATTTT. Its translation is CATLQGHTQYF.

This chain joins TRBV6-5 and TRBJ2-7; TRBD1 aligns across 7 bases. The CDR3 runs to 15 residues. CDR1 is MNHEY, CDR2 SVGAGI, per germline. With V trimmed by 2 bases and J by 0 bases, 4 bases remained unmatched. The CDR3 nucleotides read TGTGCCAGCAGTTACCCAGGGACAGCCTCCTACGAGCAGTACTTC. Protein: CASSYPGTASYEQYF.

This clone was counted a few times. V gene TRBV30 combines with J gene TRBJ1-2, with TRBD1 identical over 8 bases. This CDR3 has 15 residues. The junction had 15 bases not matched to a gene; V was cut back by 7 bases and J by 5 bases. Germline-derived CDR1 and CDR2 are GTSNPN and SVGIG (reference sequence). The DNA of the CDR3 is TGTGCCTTCACGGGGCGGAAGGACAGGGCTTATGGCTACACCTTC. As protein: CAFTGRKDRAYGYTF.

V usage is TRBV4-3 and J usage is TRBJ2-1; D is perhaps TRBD2 (6 bases). The germline CDR1 and CDR2 sequences are LGHNA and YSLEER. Trimming shortened V by 0 bases and J by 1 base, and 13 bases separated the two germline ends. The CDR3 runs 17 residues. CDR3 bases: TGCGCCAGCAGCCAAGACTGGCGGGGCCCGTCCTACAATGAGCAGTTCTTC. It codes for CASSQDWRGPSYNEQFF.

The chain has TRBV6-4 and TRBJ2-1; the D gene is possibly TRBD2 (5 bases). This CDR3 is built from 15 residues. Trimming cost V 2 bases and J 4 bases, with 12 bases left between them. Germline CDR1 reads MRHNA; CDR2 reads SNTAGT. The CDR3, as DNA: TGTGCCAGCAGTGACGAACTAGTGCCGTACAATGAGCAGTTCTTC. Its translation is CASSDELVPYNEQFF.